These 27 T cell receptor beta chains were all obtained from the same sample, sequenced in a study of blood T cell repertoires in COVID-19. The protocol was immunoSEQ multiplex PCR, while the TCRdb copy is restricted to in-frame clones and leaves out a portion. Of 120,000 to 150,000 clones in the sample, 80% to 90% were seen once. Sequences were obtained from peripheral blood. The source is a woman of 80 years or more with acute or convalescent COVID-19.

The chain joins TRBV19 to TRBJ1-2; possibly TRBD1 for D (5 bases). This CDR3 comprises 14 residues. From germline, CDR1 is LNHDA and CDR2 SQIVND (reference sequence). V lost 3 bases to trimming and J lost 4 bases, with 12 bases between them. The DNA for the CDR3 is TGTGCCAGTAGTATGGGGGAGGCCCTCTATGGCTACACCTTC. Its protein product is CASSMGEALYGYTF.

The rearrangement joins TRBV7-2 to TRBJ1-1, with 8 bases identical to TRBD1. There are 13 residues in the CDR3. V trimming: 5 bases; J trimming: 5 bases; junction bases outside the gene matches: 4. Germline CDR1 and CDR2: SGHTA and FQGNSA. CDR3 in DNA: TGTGCCAGCAGCCCGAGACAGGGGACTGAAGCTTTCTTT. As protein: CASSPRQGTEAFF.

The chain employs TRBV5-8 and TRBJ1-2; TRBD1 might be the D (5 bases). Trimming pared 0 bases from V and 4 bases from J, leaving 10 bases between. The germline V gene has CDR1 SGHTS and CDR2 YDEGEE. This CDR3 contains 14 residues. The CDR3 protein is CASSLGQTVYGYTF. The CDR3 bases are TGTGCCAGCAGCTTGGGACAGACTGTCTATGGCTACACCTTC.

This chain uses TRBV7-2 with TRBJ2-7, with 7 bases that match TRBD1. V lost 6 bases to trimming and J lost 4 bases; unmatched junction nucleotides: 12. Germline CDR1 reads SGHTA; CDR2 reads FQGNSA. The CDR3 runs to 15 residues. CDR3 nucleotide sequence: TGTGCCAGCAGAAAGAATGGACAGGTTGGATACGAGCAGTACTTC. It encodes CASRKNGQVGYEQYF.

V is TRBV27 and J is TRBJ1-2, with D uncertain. Looked up from germline, CDR1 is MNHEY and CDR2 is SMNVEV (reference sequence). V was trimmed by 4 bases and J by 3 bases, leaving 9 bases between them. The CDR3 runs to 13 residues. This CDR3 is CASSSGLDYGYTF. Written as DNA, the CDR3 is TGTGCCAGCAGTTCAGGACTGGACTATGGCTACACCTTC.

This chain's CDR3 is CAISEWGGSDYGYTF. CDR3 sequence (DNA): TGTGCCATCAGTGAATGGGGGGGAAGCGACTATGGCTACACCTTC. This rearrangement joins TRBV10-3 to TRBJ1-2, with D maybe TRBD1 (5 bases). V lost 3 bases and J 3 bases, leaving 14 bases between the germline ends. This CDR3 spans 15 amino acids. Germline V gene sequence: CDR1 ENHRY, CDR2 SYGVKD.

This sequence joins TRBV29-1 and TRBJ2-3, with TRBD2 matching over 8 bases. The trim removed 5 bases at V and 1 base at J, leaving 14 bases unmatched. This CDR3 comprises 17 residues. Germline V gene lookup returns CDR1 SQVTM and CDR2 ANQGSEA. CDR3 amino acids: CSVRTRGGNFGTDTQYF. CDR3 nucleotide sequence: TGCAGCGTTCGGACACGGGGGGGCAATTTTGGCACAGATACGCAGTATTTT.

This clone occurred a few times. V gene TRBV11-3 combines with J gene TRBJ2-7, with 8 bases aligning to TRBD1. CDR3 length: 14 residues. J was trimmed by 3 bases and V by 5 bases; bases with no gene match: 6. Germline lookup yields CDR1 SGHNT and CDR2 YENEEA. The CDR3 sequence is CASSRTGLGYEQYF. The DNA for the CDR3 is TGTGCCAGCAGCCGGACAGGGTTGGGCTACGAGCAGTACTTC.

The V gene is TRBV18, the J gene TRBJ2-4, with no clear D. This CDR3 region has 14 residues. Germline values: CDR1 KGHSH, CDR2 LQKENI. V dropped 5 bases and J dropped 0 bases, with 8 bases sitting between them. CDR3 nucleotides: TGTGCCAGCTCAGAACAGATAGCCAAAAACATTCAGTACTTC. It translates to CASSEQIAKNIQYF.

The chain couples TRBV5-4 to TRBJ1-2; maybe TRBD1 (5 bases). Trimming left V 1 base short and J 4 bases short, with 11 bases between. CDR3 size: 14 residues. The germline V gene has CDR1 SGHNT and CDR2 YYREEE (reference sequence). The CDR3 bases are TGTGCCAGCAGCTTGAGACAGAGAACCTATGGCTACACCTTC. It is translated as CASSLRQRTYGYTF.

Concerning this clone: Other DNA sequences from this sample encode an identical CDR3 as well. The chain employs TRBV7-3 and TRBJ1-1; D may be TRBD1 (6 bases). V was cut by 6 bases and J by 1 base, with 9 bases left in between. Germline V gene data show CDR1 as SGHTA and CDR2 as FQGTGA. The CDR3 has 13 amino acids. The CDR3 protein is CASSSQGNTEAFF. As DNA, the CDR3 is TGTGCCAGCAGTTCACAGGGGAACACTGAAGCTTTCTTT.

The chain employs TRBV7-3 and TRBJ1-5; D is undetermined. Trimming shortened V by 2 bases and J by 7 bases, and 9 bases separated the two germline ends. The CDR3 is 13 residues long. Looked up from germline, CDR1 is SGHTA and CDR2 is FQGTGA. CDR3: CASSLGLHQPQHF. In DNA form, the CDR3 reads TGTGCCAGCAGCTTAGGGCTTCACCAGCCCCAGCATTTT.

The V gene is TRBV5-1, the J gene TRBJ2-1; a possible D gene is TRBD1 (7 bases). The CDR3 spans 15 residues. Germline V lookup: CDR1 SGHRS, CDR2 YFSETQ. V was pared by 4 bases and J by 9 bases, with 20 bases between. The CDR3 reads CASSPRAGGGGEQFF. For the CDR3, the DNA is TGCGCCAGCAGCCCCCGGGCAGGGGGAGGAGGTGAGCAGTTCTTC.

The gene calls are TRBV19 and TRBJ1-2; D ambiguous. Trimming took off 0 bases at V and 1 base at J, with 6 bases between the two ends. CDR1 is LNHDA, CDR2 SQIVND, per germline (reference sequence). This CDR3 has 14 amino acids. DNA for the CDR3: TGTGCCAGTAGTATAGACCTTATTAACTATGGCTACACCTTC. It yields the protein CASSIDLINYGYTF.

The chain combines TRBV7-9 with TRBJ2-7, with 11 bases fitting TRBD2. V shed 3 bases and J 5 bases; nucleotides not matched to a gene: 9. Germline V gives CDR1 SEHNR, CDR2 FQNEAQ (reference sequence). The CDR3 totals 16 residues. CDR3 sequence: CASSLGLADSRDEQYF. The CDR3 region has the DNA TGTGCCAGCAGCTTGGGACTAGCGGACTCCAGGGACGAGCAGTACTTC.

The chain has TRBV6-4 and TRBJ1-2, with D possibly being TRBD1 (6 bases). This CDR3 is built from 13 residues. The ends were cut back, 7 bases at V and 4 bases at J, with 13 bases in the middle. Germline values: CDR1 MRHNA, CDR2 SNTAGT. The CDR3 here is CASTLQGPYGYTF. For the CDR3, the DNA is TGTGCCAGCACTTTACAGGGACCCTATGGCTACACCTTC.

The gene calls are TRBV5-1 and TRBJ1-2, with TRBD1 matching over 7 bases. The ends lost 4 bases at V and 0 bases at J; junction bases unmatched: 3. The CDR3 loop spans 14 amino acids. Germline V gene sequence: CDR1 SGHRS, CDR2 YFSETQ. CDR3 amino acids: CASSPGTANYGYTF. In DNA, the CDR3 is TGCGCCAGCAGCCCCGGGACAGCTAACTATGGCTACACCTTC.

The chain recombines TRBV5-1 with TRBJ2-7; maybe TRBD1 (5 bases). The CDR3 is 13 amino acids. The germline V and J ends were trimmed by 0 bases and 3 bases, with 7 bases remaining between them. In germline, CDR1 is SGHRS, CDR2 YFSETQ. The CDR3 DNA reads as TGCGCCAGCAGCTTGGCAGGGCTCTACGAGCAGTACTTC. It specifies CASSLAGLYEQYF.

The chain combines TRBV29-1 with TRBJ1-1, with a weak D call TRBD1 (6 bases). The germline CDR1 and CDR2 sequences are SQVTM and ANQGSEA. The CDR3 extends over 12 amino acids. V was shortened by 6 bases and J by 6 bases, with 14 bases between the two germline ends. Here the CDR3 DNA reads TGCAGCGTACAGGGCCGGGGAGCTGAAGCTTTCTTT. Translation: CSVQGRGAEAFF.

The chain recombines TRBV7-2 with TRBJ2-3; D is undetermined. Trimming took off 4 bases at V and 3 bases at J, with 17 bases between the two ends. The V gene's germline CDR1 is SGHTA and CDR2 FQGNSA. This CDR3 spans 16 amino acids. CDR3 sequence reads: CASSSRTLESTDTQYF. The CDR3, as DNA: TGTGCCAGCAGCTCCCGCACTCTTGAATCGACAGATACGCAGTATTTT.

The chain joins TRBV5-1 to TRBJ2-1; TRBD2 aligns across 9 bases. CDR1 and CDR2 (germline): SGHRS, YFSETQ. Trimming at V came to 0 bases and at J to 14 bases, leaving 15 bases not matched to a gene. This CDR3 spans 16 amino acids. In DNA form, the CDR3 reads TGCGCCAGCAGCTTGGCCGGGGTAGCGGGGGCAGACAACAAGTTCTTC. Encoded protein: CASSLAGVAGADNKFF.

J is TRBJ1-1 and V is TRBV29-1; 7 bases are a match to TRBD1. In germline, CDR1 is SQVTM, CDR2 ANQGSEA. The CDR3 spans 13 residues. V shed 4 bases, J shed 5 bases, and the junction held 7 bases outside the gene matches. CDR3 sequence (DNA): TGCAGCGTTGGTGACAGGGTGGGTACTGAAGCTTTCTTT. Amino acid sequence: CSVGDRVGTEAFF.

J is TRBJ1-2 and V is TRBV18; D is perhaps TRBD1 (5 bases). This CDR3 comprises 15 residues. Germline lookup yields CDR1 KGHSH and CDR2 LQKENI. V shed 3 bases and J shed 8 bases, with 19 bases lying between them. The CDR3 bases are TGTGCCAGCTCACCGCAGGGTGCAGGGATGAACGGCTACACCTTC. It specifies CASSPQGAGMNGYTF.

The chain carries TRBV2 and TRBJ2-7, with D perhaps TRBD1 (6 bases). Per the germline V gene, CDR1 is SNHLY and CDR2 is FYNNEI. The CDR3 is made up of 12 amino acids. V was clipped by 10 bases and J by 0 bases, with 10 bases between them. CDR3 sequence: CATYRDSYEQYF. CDR3 nucleotide sequence: TGTGCCACTTACAGGGACTCCTACGAGCAGTACTTC.

Regarding this clone: This CDR3 is also generated by other DNA sequences in the sample. The rearrangement links TRBV19 to TRBJ1-1, with D uncertain. The V and J ends lost 6 bases and 0 bases respectively, with 8 bases between them. Per the germline V gene, CDR1 is LNHDA and CDR2 is SQIVND (reference sequence). The CDR3 covers 13 residues. CDR3 nucleotide sequence: TGTGCCAGTAGAGTCCTAATGAACACTGAAGCTTTCTTT. Amino acid sequence: CASRVLMNTEAFF.

This chain links TRBV5-1 with TRBJ2-1; TRBD1 matches 7 bases. The CDR3 is 15 amino acids. The J segment lost 6 bases and the V segment lost 0 bases, leaving 6 bases of the junction unmatched. Germline-derived CDR1 and CDR2 are SGHRS and YFSETQ. CDR3 amino acids: CASSLGQGPINEQFF. CDR3 bases: TGCGCCAGCAGCTTGGGACAGGGCCCCATCAATGAGCAGTTCTTC.

The chain joins TRBV5-1 to TRBJ1-2; the D is unclear. In germline, CDR1 is SGHRS, CDR2 YFSETQ. CDR3 length equals 15 residues. The ends were cut back, 0 bases at V and 0 bases at J, with 9 bases in the middle. As DNA, the CDR3 is TGCGCCAGCAGCTTGGGGAGTACTACTAACTATGGCTACACCTTC. This encodes CASSLGSTTNYGYTF.